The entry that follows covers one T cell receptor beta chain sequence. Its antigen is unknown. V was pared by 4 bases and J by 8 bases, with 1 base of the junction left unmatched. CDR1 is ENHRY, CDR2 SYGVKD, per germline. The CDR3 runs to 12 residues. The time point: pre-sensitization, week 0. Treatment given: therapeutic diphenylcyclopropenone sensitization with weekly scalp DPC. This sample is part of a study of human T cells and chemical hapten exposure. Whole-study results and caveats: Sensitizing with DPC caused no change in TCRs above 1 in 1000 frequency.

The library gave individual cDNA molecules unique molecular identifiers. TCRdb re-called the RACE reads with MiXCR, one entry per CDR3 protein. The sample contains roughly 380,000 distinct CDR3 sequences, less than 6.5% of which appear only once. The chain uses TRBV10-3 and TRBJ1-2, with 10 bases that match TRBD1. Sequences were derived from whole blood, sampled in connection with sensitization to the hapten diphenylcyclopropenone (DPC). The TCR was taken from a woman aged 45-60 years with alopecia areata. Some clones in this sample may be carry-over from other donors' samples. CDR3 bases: TGTGCCATCAGTGGGGACAGGGGAGGCTACACCTTC. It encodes CAISGDRGGYTF.